This T cell receptor (beta chain) emerged from a study of blood T cell repertoires in COVID-19. Study-level information: PBMCs, B-cell-depleted T cells, or T cells were the source of the cDNA or gDNA that made up the material.

TCRdb's table, derived via immunoSEQ multiplex PCR, lists solely in-frame clones and lacks some. The table includes roughly 140,000 clones, more than 80% detected once. The CDR3 consists of 16 residues. V dropped 4 bases and J dropped 1; count of bases not matched to a gene: 3. The germline V gene encodes CDR1 MNHEY and CDR2 SMNVEV (reference sequence). The TCR originated in a man in his 70s with acute or convalescent COVID-19. Material: peripheral blood. The V and J genes are TRBV27 and TRBJ2-6; the match to TRBD1 covers 8 bases. CDR3 DNA: TGTGCCAGCAGTTCGACAGGGGTTTCTGGGGCCAACGTCCTGACTTTC. Protein product: CASSSTGVSGANVLTF.